A selection of T cell receptor beta chains follows, all from one sample in a study of graft-versus-host responses after intestinal transplantation. Generated by immunoSEQ multiplex PCR, the TCRdb table keeps only in-frame clones and is missing some. Altogether roughly 4,800 clones are present, approximately 72% being singletons, with the ten largest covering over 35%. The input for sequencing was PBMCs, taken about 550 days after intestinal transplant. The source is a human patient who received an intestinal transplant, so some T cells may come from the graft donor. The CDR3 runs from the conserved cysteine through the conserved F or W. Each record gives: V gene, D gene, clone size, J gene, CDR3 protein, CDR3 DNA. D genes are given only for firm matches. Size tells how often a clone was seen (once, few, many) or the class of an expanded clone, and some rows leave it out.

TRBV29-1	-	few	TRBJ2-5	CSVGPGGTATPYF	TGCAGCGTTGGTCCGGGGGGGACAGCGACCCCGTACTTC
TRBV6-1	-	-	TRBJ2-7	CASSLDRSGYEQYF	TGTGCCAGCAGCCTCGACAGGTCGGGGTACGAGCAGTACTTC
TRBV5-3	-	-	TRBJ2-7	CARSLARNIPDEQYF	TGTGCCAGAAGCTTGGCCAGGAATATCCCTGACGAGCAGTACTTC
TRBV5-1	-	few	TRBJ2-7	CASSLDLGRSYEQYF	TGCGCCAGCAGCTTGGATCTCGGCCGCTCCTACGAGCAGTACTTC
TRBV5-5	-	-	TRBJ1-5	CASSVVGHSNQPQHF	TGTGCCAGCAGCGTGGTGGGACACAGTAATCAGCCCCAGCATTTT
TRBV19	-	few	TRBJ2-3	CASSIRWSTDTQYF	TGTGCCAGTAGTATAAGATGGAGCACAGATACGCAGTATTTT
TRBV6-5	TRBD1	-	TRBJ1-6	CASNPDRASSSPLHF	TGTGCCAGCAACCCGGACAGGGCAAGCAGTTCACCCCTCCACTTT
TRBV6-6	-	-	TRBJ1-1	CASRPETGLNTEAFF	TGTGCCAGCAGACCCGAGACAGGCTTGAACACTGAAGCTTTCTTT
TRBV7-8	-	-	TRBJ2-7	CASRRTGPSYEQYF	TGTGCCAGCAGGCGGACTGGGCCCTCCTACGAGCAGTACTTC
TRBV30	TRBD1	-	TRBJ1-3	CAWSPGQGVNTIYF	TGTGCCTGGAGCCCGGGACAGGGGGTTAACACCATATATTTT
TRBV6-1	TRBD2	-	TRBJ2-3	CACSEALAGATDTQYF	TGTGCCTGCAGTGAAGCGCTAGCGGGGGCCACAGATACGCAGTATTTT
TRBV5-8	-	-	TRBJ1-4	CASRWDVEKLFF	TGTGCCAGCCGTTGGGACGTGGAAAAACTGTTTTTT
TRBV5-6	-	-	TRBJ2-3	CASSLGGENTQYF	TGTGCCAGCAGCTTGGGTGGGGAGAATACGCAGTATTTT
TRBV6-6	TRBD2	-	TRBJ2-7	CASSYSSGGAYEQYF	TGTGCCAGCAGTTACTCTAGCGGGGGGGCGTACGAGCAGTACTTC
TRBV29-1	TRBD2	-	TRBJ2-1	CSVWTSPVGYNEQFF	TGCAGCGTCTGGACTAGTCCGGTGGGATACAATGAGCAGTTCTTC
TRBV5-8	-	-	TRBJ2-7	CASSPWGAYEQYF	TGTGCCAGCAGCCCATGGGGAGCCTACGAGCAGTACTTC
TRBV15	TRBD1	-	TRBJ2-3	CATSRGSGGQTDTQYF	TGTGCCACCAGCAGAGGCTCAGGGGGACAGACAGATACGCAGTATTTT
TRBV9	TRBD1	-	TRBJ1-1	CASSPDREEAFF	TGTGCCAGCAGCCCCGACAGGGAGGAAGCTTTCTTT
TRBV6-4	-	-	TRBJ2-5	CASSGDITAETQYF	TGTGCCAGCAGTGGGGATATTACCGCGGAGACCCAGTACTTC
TRBV5-1	-	-	TRBJ2-5	CASSLAEGSGEETQYF	TGCGCCAGCAGCTTGGCCGAAGGGAGTGGGGAAGAGACCCAGTACTTC
TRBV19	TRBD2	-	TRBJ2-1	CASSLGGAAYNEQFF	TGTGCCAGTAGTCTCGGGGGGGCCGCTTACAATGAGCAGTTCTTC
TRBV4-1	-	-	TRBJ1-1	CASSNRDRNTEAFF	TGCGCCAGCAGCAACAGGGATAGGAACACTGAAGCTTTCTTT
TRBV4-3	TRBD1	-	TRBJ2-1	CASSQGRDREVNEQFF	TGCGCCAGCAGCCAAGGCCGGGACAGGGAGGTTAATGAGCAGTTCTTC
TRBV5-5	-	-	TRBJ2-7	CASSRRGTDYEQYF	TGTGCCAGCAGCAGAAGAGGGACTGACTACGAGCAGTACTTC
TRBV5-3	-	few	TRBJ2-7	CARSWPGISPDEQYF	TGTGCCAGAAGTTGGCCAGGAATATCTCCTGACGAGCAGTACTTC
TRBV6-1	TRBD2	-	TRBJ2-3	CASSEGGSTTRDTQYF	TGTGCCAGCAGTGAGGGAGGGTCGACTACCAGAGATACGCAGTATTTT
TRBV4-3	-	-	TRBJ2-3	CASSQVTLSTDTQYF	TGCGCCAGCAGCCAAGTTACCCTTAGCACAGATACGCAGTATTTT
TRBV27	TRBD2	-	TRBJ2-3	CASSYMGGTDTQYF	TGTGCCAGCAGTTACATGGGGGGGACAGATACGCAGTATTTT
TRBV6-6	-	-	TRBJ2-1	CASSPASYNEQFF	TGTGCCAGCAGCCCAGCTTCCTACAATGAGCAGTTCTTC
TRBV11-3	TRBD2	-	TRBJ2-7	CASSLDSLAATYEQYF	TGTGCCAGCAGCTTAGATTCTCTAGCGGCGACCTACGAGCAGTACTTC
TRBV5-3	-	few	TRBJ2-5	CASSFAGGETQYF	TGTGCCAGCAGCTTTGCCGGGGGTGAGACCCAGTACTTC
TRBV15	-	-	TRBJ2-3	CATSGGRAADTQYF	TGTGCCACCAGCGGGGGAAGGGCCGCAGATACGCAGTATTTT
TRBV6-6	-	-	TRBJ1-1	CASSYRDNTEAFF	TGTGCCAGCAGTTACCGGGACAACACTGAAGCTTTCTTT
TRBV2	-	-	TRBJ2-3	CVRSNIAGQGDTQYF	TGTGTCAGATCCAATATTGCGGGGCAAGGGGATACGCAGTATTTT
TRBV19	-	-	TRBJ2-7	CASSLLRDSLHEQYF	TGTGCCAGTAGCCTCCTGCGGGACAGTCTCCACGAGCAGTACTTC
TRBV4-3	TRBD2	-	TRBJ2-2	CASSQEPSGGVGELFF	TGCGCCAGCAGCCAAGAACCTAGCGGGGGTGTCGGGGAGCTGTTTTTT
TRBV7-9	-	-	TRBJ2-3	CASSQDSGYTPDTQYF	TGCGCCAGCAGCCAAGACAGCGGGTATACACCAGATACGCAGTATTTT
TRBV7-2	TRBD1	-	TRBJ2-2	CASSLRGTGDIGELFF	TGTGCCAGCAGCTTAAGAGGGACAGGGGATATCGGGGAGCTGTTTTTT
TRBV29-1	TRBD2	-	TRBJ2-3	CSVEVATSTSGGAWTDTQYF	TGCAGCGTTGAAGTCGCAACCTCGACTAGCGGGGGGGCCTGGACAGATACGCAGTATTTT
TRBV11-2	-	-	TRBJ2-3	CASSPSDTQYF	TGTGCCAGCAGCCCTTCAGATACGCAGTATTTT
TRBV30	-	large	TRBJ1-4	CAWSVNEKLFF	TGTGCCTGGAGCGTAAATGAAAAACTGTTTTTT
TRBV5-1	-	-	TRBJ2-2	CASRLGGFTGELFF	TGCGCCAGCAGGCTGGGGGGCTTCACCGGGGAGCTGTTTTTT
TRBV9	-	-	TRBJ1-2	CASRDTNYGYTF	TGTGCCAGCAGGGACACTAACTATGGCTACACCTTC
TRBV6-6	-	-	TRBJ1-2	CASSYNGGKGYGYTF	TGTGCCAGCAGTTACAACGGAGGGAAGGGCTATGGCTACACCTTC
TRBV6-5	-	-	TRBJ2-2	CASSAKGHTGELFF	TGTGCCAGCAGTGCAAAGGGCCACACCGGGGAGCTGTTTTTT
TRBV7-2	-	-	TRBJ2-4	CASSRFDRKNIQYF	TGTGCCAGCAGCCGATTCGACAGGAAAAACATTCAGTACTTC
TRBV6-5	-	few	TRBJ2-7	CASSYSDSSLYEQYF	TGTGCCAGCAGTTACTCGGACAGTAGCCTTTACGAGCAGTACTTC
TRBV30	-	-	TRBJ1-6	CAWREGLVRSPLHF	TGTGCCTGGAGAGAAGGGTTGGTACGATCACCCCTCCACTTT
TRBV30	-	-	TRBJ2-7	CAWSLPPGAVAPYEQYF	TGTGCCTGGAGTCTCCCCCCGGGGGCCGTCGCCCCCTACGAGCAGTACTTC
TRBV20-1	-	few	TRBJ2-7	CSATEQYF	TGCAGTGCTACCGAGCAGTACTTC
TRBV5-5	-	-	TRBJ2-3	CASSRSLDTDTQYF	TGTGCCAGCAGCCGCTCCCTCGACACAGATACGCAGTATTTT
TRBV19	TRBD1	-	TRBJ2-2	CASSIRDRAGELFF	TGTGCCAGTAGTATCCGGGACAGAGCCGGGGAGCTGTTTTTT
TRBV6-6	-	-	TRBJ2-7	CASSYSGRGIYEQYF	TGTGCCAGCAGTTACTCGGGGAGGGGGATCTACGAGCAGTACTTC
TRBV30	-	large	TRBJ1-5	CAWSVQGYYSNQPQHF	TGTGCCTGGAGTGTACAGGGATACTATAGCAATCAGCCCCAGCATTTT
TRBV7-8	-	-	TRBJ2-7	CASSLTSYEQYF	TGTGCCAGCAGCTTAACCTCCTACGAGCAGTACTTC
TRBV12-5	TRBD1	-	TRBJ1-1	CASGWTGEAFF	TGTGCTAGTGGTTGGACAGGGGAAGCTTTCTTT
TRBV4-3	TRBD1	once	TRBJ2-7	CASSRGQGEGYEQYF	TGCGCCAGCAGCCGAGGACAGGGGGAAGGCTACGAGCAGTACTTC
TRBV4-3	-	-	TRBJ2-1	CASSQEIRQELYNEQFF	TGCGCCAGCAGCCAAGAAATTCGACAGGAACTCTACAATGAGCAGTTCTTC
TRBV7-6	-	-	TRBJ2-7	CASSLRGLDYEQYF	TGTGCCAGCAGCTTGCGGGGACTGGACTACGAGCAGTACTTC
TRBV7-2	TRBD1	-	TRBJ1-5	CASRPGGEGQPQHF	TGTGCCAGCAGACCAGGGGGCGAGGGCCAGCCCCAGCATTTT